This T cell receptor beta chain was captured in a study of T-cell reconstitution after alpha-beta-depleted transplantation in children. Broader study findings: A year post-transplant, T-cell counts and diversity derived mostly from newly produced T cells. At around two months after transplant, the alpha-beta T cells were reportedly derived from several hundred expanded clones that came from non-depleted graft cells.

The library targeted TCRbeta and was prepared with unique molecular identifiers. TCRdb fed the PCR reads into MiXCR, producing one record per CDR3 protein. The data hold fewer than 550,000 distinct CDR3 sequences, with roughly 10% observed a single time. CDR1 and CDR2 from the germline V gene are GTSNPN and SVGIG (reference sequence). After removal of 5 bases from V and 6 bases from J, the junction contained 8 bases not matched to a gene. The CDR3 length is 13 residues. On this clonotype: What it binds is unknown.

The source of this sequence is a child aged 2-15 years with inherited bone marrow failure, due to receive a stem cell transplant. Sequencing was performed on PBMCs, taken before TCRalphabeta/CD19-depleted stem cell transplant. The rearrangement links TRBV30 to TRBJ2-3; TRBD2 matches at 7 bases. The CDR3 sequence: CAWGSGIEDTQYF. The CDR3 DNA follows: TGTGCCTGGGGAAGCGGGATCGAGGATACGCAGTATTTT.